This T cell receptor beta chain derives from a study of blood T cell repertoires in COVID-19. At the level of the study: Researchers got acute and convalescent COVID-19 samples from the United States, Italy and Spain. Sample material is recorded as cDNA or gDNA derived from T cells, B-cell-depleted T cells, or PBMCs.

Per germline, CDR1 SGHKS and CDR2 YYEKEE (reference sequence). The length of the CDR3 is 16 residues. Trimming cost V 1 base and J 0 bases, with 11 bases left between them. Seattle's cohort entered during active infection and was followed longitudinally. Original processing notes: Counts of nucleated cells, estimated from reference gene primer amplification, were obtained. Sequencing was performed with immunoSEQ multiplex PCR; in TCRdb, only in-frame clones are kept and a portion is missing. V, J and clone size are those of that table, while D and trimming were read from the DNA. There are tens of thousands of clones in the sample; about three quarters occur only once, and approximately 20% lies in the top ten.

Sequenced material: peripheral blood. This clonotype originated in a man between 25 and 39 years old with COVID-19, enrolled during active disease. J is TRBJ2-1 and V is TRBV5-5; a possible D gene is TRBD2 (5 bases). CDR3 DNA: TGTGCCAGCAGCTTGAGCGGAGCGAGCTCCTACAATGAGCAGTTCTTC. Translating it yields CASSLSGASSYNEQFF.